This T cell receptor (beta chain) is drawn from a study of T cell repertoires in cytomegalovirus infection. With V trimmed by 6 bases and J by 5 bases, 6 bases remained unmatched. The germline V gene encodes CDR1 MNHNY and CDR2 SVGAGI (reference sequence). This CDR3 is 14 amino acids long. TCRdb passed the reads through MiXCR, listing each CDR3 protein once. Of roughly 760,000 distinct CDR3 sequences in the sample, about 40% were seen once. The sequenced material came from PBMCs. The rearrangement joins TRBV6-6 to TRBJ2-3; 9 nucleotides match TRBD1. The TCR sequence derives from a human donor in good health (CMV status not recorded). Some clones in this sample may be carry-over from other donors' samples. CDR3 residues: CASRPGQGRDTQYF. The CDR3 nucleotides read TGTGCCAGCAGGCCGGGACAGGGTCGAGATACGCAGTATTTT.